A single sample gave rise to the 21 T cell receptor beta chains below, sequenced in a study of regulatory T cells in long-lasting Graves disease. Regarding time point: newly diagnosed GD, antithyroid drugs for less than 3 months. PBMCs were the source of the RNA used for TCR sequencing. iRepertoire HTBI primers and Arm-PCR of CDR3 regions built TCR beta libraries. A single record per CDR3 protein comes from TCRdb applying MiXCR to the multiplex PCR reads. The sample contains under 300,000 distinct CDR3 sequences, about 18% of which appear only once. This same sample was also part of a study on T cells in Graves' hyperthyroidism and ophthalmopathy.

The starting material was peripheral blood mononuclear cells (PBMCs), obtained at new diagnosis, from a patient treated with antithyroid drugs. Every receptor here comes from a woman aged 25 to 39 with Graves disease.

This clonotype was observed at least ten times. This chain links TRBV19 with TRBJ1-3; a weak D match, TRBD1 (5 bases). The length of the CDR3 is 16 residues. Germline V gene data show CDR1 as LNHDA and CDR2 as SQIVND (reference sequence). Trimming stripped 9 bases from V and 0 bases from J, with 18 bases between. The CDR3 sequence: CASAPGPGNSGNTIYF. Written as DNA, the CDR3 is TGTGCCAGCGCCCCGGGACCGGGTAACTCTGGAAACACCATATATTTT.

This clonotype turned up a few times. The chain combines TRBV19 with TRBJ1-1; TRBD1 agrees at 9 bases. CDR1 and CDR2 (germline): LNHDA, SQIVND (reference sequence). The CDR3 is made up of 15 amino acids. The J segment lost 0 bases and the V segment lost 8 bases, leaving 7 bases of the junction unmatched. CDR3 protein: CASVGTGHMNTEAFF. CDR3 DNA sequence: TGTGCCAGTGTTGGGACAGGGCACATGAACACTGAAGCTTTCTTT.

In this sample, this clonotype turned up a few times. Its ends do not fully match the called genes, so a read error is possible. The rearrangement links TRBV7-8 to TRBJ2-5; 11 bases fit TRBD2. The CDR3 is 14 residues long. Germline values: CDR1 SGHVS, CDR2 FQNEAQ. This CDR3 reads CASSLAGGRGAQYF. The CDR3 DNA follows: TGTGCCAGCAGCCTAGCGGGGGGCAGGGGGGCCCAGTACTTC.

This clonotype was seen repeatedly, ten times or more. V usage is TRBV9 and J usage is TRBJ2-1; 7 positions agree with TRBD1. V lost 4 bases to trimming and J lost 2 bases; unmatched junction nucleotides: 9. The length of the CDR3 is 16 residues. Germline loops: CDR1 SGDLS, CDR2 YYNGEE. The CDR3 loop reads CASSPFGQGAYNEQFF. CDR3 nucleotide sequence: TGTGCCAGCAGCCCCTTTGGGCAGGGGGCCTACAATGAGCAGTTCTTC.

This clonotype has at least ten counts. The chain combines TRBV6-1 with TRBJ1-6; perhaps TRBD1 as D (5 bases). In germline, CDR1 is MNHNS, CDR2 SASEGT. V dropped 6 bases and J dropped 9 bases, with 15 bases sitting between them. The length of the CDR3 is 14 residues. The CDR3 region is CASRDGTAASPLHF. The CDR3 DNA reads as TGTGCCAGCAGGGATGGGACGGCGGCTTCACCCCTCCACTTT.

This clonotype was counted ten times or more. This chain joins TRBV5-6 and TRBJ1-5; D unclear. Trimming left V 0 bases short and J 0 bases short, with 10 bases between. There are 16 residues in the CDR3. Germline V gives CDR1 SGHDT, CDR2 YYEEEE. The CDR3 DNA is TGTGCCAGCAGCTTGGCCGGGCAGTATAGCAATCAGCCCCAGCATTTT. This translates into CASSLAGQYSNQPQHF.

This clonotype has at least ten counts. The V gene is TRBV5-1, the J gene TRBJ1-5, with 10 bases matching TRBD1. Germline V gene lookup returns CDR1 SGHRS and CDR2 YFSETQ. The CDR3 has 15 residues. The J segment lost 2 bases and the V segment lost 4 bases, leaving 3 bases of the junction unmatched. The CDR3 here is CASSNGTGGNQPQHF. DNA for the CDR3: TGCGCCAGCAGCAACGGGACAGGGGGCAATCAGCCCCAGCATTTT.

This clonotype was seen ten or more times. The genes are TRBV6-2 or TRBV6-3 and TRBJ2-4; 7 nucleotides agree with TRBD2. V lost 2 bases and J lost 1; bases outside the gene matches: 5. Germline V gene lookup returns CDR1 MNHEY and CDR2 SVGEGT. The CDR3 length is 16 residues. Written as DNA, the CDR3 is TGTGCCAGCAGTTACGCGGGGGATATGGCCAAAAACATTCAGTACTTC. It specifies CASSYAGDMAKNIQYF.

This clonotype was found many times. The gene calls are TRBV20-1 and TRBJ2-7, with TRBD1 matching 8 bases. Germline-derived CDR1 and CDR2 are DFQATT and SNEGSKA (reference sequence). The CDR3 is 13 amino acids. V was clipped by 5 bases and J by 3 bases; unmatched bases: 6. CDR3 sequence (DNA): TGCAGTGCTCTAAGGACAGGGAGCTACGAGCAGTACTTC. Translation gives CSALRTGSYEQYF.

V gene TRBV3-1 combines with J gene TRBJ1-4; D gene ambiguous. This CDR3 spans 15 amino acids. The germline V gene has CDR1 LGHDT and CDR2 YNNKEL (reference sequence). The V gene lost 0 bases and the J gene lost 10 bases, with 15 bases spanning the gap. CDR3 sequence: CASSQDRSRPGKLFF. CDR3 coding DNA: TGTGCCAGCAGCCAAGATCGGAGCCGCCCAGGAAAACTGTTTTTT.

This clonotype was picked up a small number of times. The chain recombines TRBV20-1 with TRBJ2-3; TRBD2 is a possible D gene (5 bases). V was shortened by 6 bases and J by 4 bases, with 17 bases between the two germline ends. This CDR3 has 14 residues. Germline V gives CDR1 DFQATT, CDR2 SNEGSKA (reference sequence). As DNA, the CDR3 is TGCAGTGCCGATGACGAATTGGAGGCAGATACGCAGTATTTT. This gives the protein CSADDELEADTQYF.

The chain has TRBV20-1 and TRBJ2-7; 13 bases fit TRBD2. This CDR3 has 14 residues. V lost 5 bases to trimming and J lost 2 bases; unmatched junction nucleotides: 3. Germline V gene data show CDR1 as DFQATT and CDR2 as SNEGSKA (reference sequence). CDR3 DNA: TGCAGTGCTGGTACTAGCGGGAGGGCCTACGAGCAGTACTTC. Protein product: CSAGTSGRAYEQYF.

This clonotype occurred a few times. The V gene is TRBV7-9, the J gene TRBJ2-7; D might be TRBD2 (6 bases). The V end lost 4 bases, the J end lost 2 bases, and 15 bases lay between the germline ends. CDR1 SEHNR and CDR2 FQNEAQ come from the germline V gene (reference sequence). The CDR3 totals 15 residues. The CDR3 region has the DNA TGTGCCAGCAGCTACCCGGGGGACCGAGCCTACGAGCAGTACTTC. Residues: CASSYPGDRAYEQYF.

A note on this clonotype: A much larger clonotype is one base distant, so this may be a read error. The J gene is TRBJ2-6, the V gene TRBV5-8; tentative D call: TRBD1 (5 bases). CDR1 and CDR2 from the germline V gene are SGHTS and YDEGEE. The CDR3 totals 18 residues. CDR3 in DNA: TGTGCCAGCAGCTTGTTGACGAGATTCGTTTCTGGGGCCGACGTCCTGACTTTC. Encoded protein: CASSLLTRFVSGADVLTF.

The rearrangement uses TRBV7-9 and TRBJ2-1; 7 bases match TRBD1. Germline CDR1 is SEHNR and CDR2 is FQNEAQ (reference sequence). V was clipped by 5 bases and J by 5 bases; unmatched bases: 9. The CDR3 is made up of 15 amino acids. CDR3: CASSPQGSYDNEQFF. The CDR3 DNA reads as TGTGCCAGCAGCCCACAGGGGTCCTACGACAATGAGCAGTTCTTC. The whole variable domain, remainder taken from reference TRBV7-9 and TRBJ2-1, is DTGVSQNPRHKITKRGQNVTFRCDPISEHNRLYWYRQTLGQGPEFLTYFQNEAQLEKSRLLSDRFSAERPKGSFSTLEIQRTEQGDSAMYLCASSPQGSYDNEQFFGPGTRLTVL.

This clonotype was detected ten times or more. The chain recombines TRBV2 with TRBJ2-1, with D tentatively TRBD2 (6 bases). Per the germline V gene, CDR1 is SNHLY and CDR2 is FYNNEI. V lost 8 bases and J lost 5, with 22 bases in between. This CDR3 region has 16 residues. CDR3 residues: CASAYQWRGADNEQFF. In DNA form, the CDR3 reads TGTGCCAGCGCGTACCAGTGGAGGGGCGCAGACAATGAGCAGTTCTTC.

This clonotype has a count of ten or more. The chain combines TRBV2 with TRBJ1-1, with 9 bases matching TRBD1. The CDR3 loop spans 14 amino acids. Germline CDR1 reads SNHLY; CDR2 reads FYNNEI. J gave up 5 bases and V 6 bases, and 7 bases lay outside the gene matches. The CDR3, as DNA: TGTGCCAGCAGAGGCGGGACAGGGAGAACTGAAGCTTTCTTT. This gives the protein CASRGGTGRTEAFF.

In this sample, this clonotype turned up many times. The rearrangement links TRBV5-1 to TRBJ2-1; D is unresolved. CDR3 length: 13 residues. Per germline, CDR1 SGHRS and CDR2 YFSETQ. The V end lost 4 bases, the J end lost 7 bases, and 12 bases lay between the germline ends. The CDR3 is CASSAGPGNEQFF. CDR3 DNA sequence: TGCGCCAGCAGCGCCGGCCCTGGGAATGAGCAGTTCTTC.

This clonotype is classed as medium-sized. The V gene is TRBV12-3 or TRBV12-4, the J gene TRBJ1-4, with 9 bases lining up with TRBD1. The V and J ends lost 4 bases and 7 bases, in that order; junction bases with no gene match: 7. The CDR3 loop spans 15 amino acids. In nucleotides, the CDR3 is TGTGCCAGCAGTTCGACAGGGGGTCGAATTGAAAAACTGTTTTTT. This translates into CASSSTGGRIEKLFF.

This clonotype was observed a handful of times. The chain links TRBV5-4 to TRBJ2-7; D not certain. Germline V gene lookup returns CDR1 SGHNT and CDR2 YYREEE (reference sequence). The CDR3 is 14 amino acids. V lost 4 bases and J lost 0, with 11 bases in between. CDR3 in amino acids: CASSQMDLSYEQYF. In nucleotides, the CDR3 is TGTGCCAGCAGCCAAATGGACCTCTCCTACGAGCAGTACTTC.

The chain joins TRBV6-1 to TRBJ1-5, with a possible D match to TRBD1 (5 bases). The V gene's germline CDR1 is MNHNS and CDR2 SASEGT. CDR3 length equals 12 residues. V was clipped by 6 bases and J by 5 bases, with 8 bases between them. The CDR3 DNA follows: TGTGCCAGCAGACAGGTTTATCAGCCCCAGCATTTT. It yields the protein CASRQVYQPQHF.